This TCR beta chain originates from a study of cytomegalovirus exposure and HLA in healthy donors. The CDR3 is made up of 14 amino acids. Germline V gene lookup returns CDR1 SQVTM and CDR2 ANQGSEA. Trimming removed 1 base at V and 5 bases at J, with 14 bases between. PCR involved 60 Vbeta and 13 Jbeta primers. Method: immunoSEQ multiplex PCR; TCRdb's copy keeps in-frame clones and lacks some. The sample table includes about 150,000 clones. The gene calls are TRBV29-1 and TRBJ2-5; D is undetermined. The material sequenced was PBMCs. The receptor was isolated from a woman in her forties or fifties in good health and CMV-seronegative. The CDR3 DNA is TGCAGCGTTGAAGTGACAAACAAAAGGGAGACCCAGTACTTC. It is translated as CSVEVTNKRETQYF.